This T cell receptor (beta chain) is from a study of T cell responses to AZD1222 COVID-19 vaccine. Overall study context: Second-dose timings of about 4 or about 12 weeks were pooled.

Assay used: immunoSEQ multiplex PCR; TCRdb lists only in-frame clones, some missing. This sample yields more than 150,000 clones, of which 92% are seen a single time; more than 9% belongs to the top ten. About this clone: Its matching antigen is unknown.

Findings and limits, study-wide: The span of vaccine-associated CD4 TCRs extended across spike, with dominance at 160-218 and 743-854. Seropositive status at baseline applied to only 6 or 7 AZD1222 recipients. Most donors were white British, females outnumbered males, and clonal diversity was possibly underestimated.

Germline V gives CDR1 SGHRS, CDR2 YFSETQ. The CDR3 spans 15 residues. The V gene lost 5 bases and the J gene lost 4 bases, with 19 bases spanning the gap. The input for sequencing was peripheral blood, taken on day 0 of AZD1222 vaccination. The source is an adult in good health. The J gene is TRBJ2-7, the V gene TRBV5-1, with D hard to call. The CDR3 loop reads CASSLRTSNFYEQYF. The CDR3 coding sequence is TGCGCCAGCAGTTTGCGGACCTCGAACTTTTACGAGCAGTACTTC.